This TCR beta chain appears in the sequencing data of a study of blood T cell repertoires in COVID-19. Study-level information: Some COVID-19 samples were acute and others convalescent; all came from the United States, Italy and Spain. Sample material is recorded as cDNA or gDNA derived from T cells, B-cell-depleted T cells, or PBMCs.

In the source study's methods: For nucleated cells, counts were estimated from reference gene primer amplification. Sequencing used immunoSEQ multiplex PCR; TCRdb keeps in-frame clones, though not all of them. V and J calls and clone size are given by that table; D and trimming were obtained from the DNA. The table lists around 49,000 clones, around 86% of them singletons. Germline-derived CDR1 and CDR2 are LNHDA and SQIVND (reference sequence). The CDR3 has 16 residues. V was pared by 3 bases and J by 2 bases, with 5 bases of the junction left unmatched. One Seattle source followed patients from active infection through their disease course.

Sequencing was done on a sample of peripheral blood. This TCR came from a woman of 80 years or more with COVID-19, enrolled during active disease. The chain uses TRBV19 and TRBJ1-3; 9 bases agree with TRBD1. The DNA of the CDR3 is TGTGCCAGTAGTATGGGGACAGGGTTGGCTGGAAACACCATATATTTT. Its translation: CASSMGTGLAGNTIYF.